The next 21 T cell receptor beta chains were all read from a single sample in a study of CD8+ T cells in alopecia areata. Treatment given: oral pan-JAK inhibitor, 5-10 mg twice daily. It was cDNA, reverse transcribed from extracted RNA, that served as the sequencing template. Generated by immunoSEQ multiplex PCR, the TCRdb table keeps only in-frame clones and is missing some. This table holds about 210,000 clones, 64% found once. The source was CD4+ T cells sorted from blood, collected at week 4, from a patient treated with tofacitinib. These TCRs come from a human donor with alopecia areata.

This chain connects TRBV20-1 to TRBJ2-1; D gene unclear. CDR1 and CDR2 from the germline V gene are DFQATT and SNEGSKA (reference sequence). The CDR3 is made up of 10 amino acids. V dropped 3 bases and J dropped 10 bases, with 7 bases sitting between them. The CDR3 loop reads CSARIAEQFF. The CDR3 DNA is TGCAGTGCTAGGATCGCAGAGCAGTTCTTC.

The V gene is TRBV9, the J gene TRBJ1-3; the D is unclear. This CDR3 comprises 14 residues. From germline, CDR1 is SGDLS and CDR2 YYNGEE. V was clipped by 0 bases and J by 0 bases, with 4 bases between them. The chain's CDR3 is CASSVESSGNTIYF. CDR3 sequence (DNA): TGTGCCAGCAGCGTAGAGTCCTCTGGAAACACCATATATTTT.

The chain carries TRBV30 and TRBJ1-5; D perhaps matches TRBD1 (6 bases). V was shortened by 0 bases and J by 7 bases, with 13 bases between the two germline ends. This CDR3 is 14 amino acids long. The germline V gene has CDR1 GTSNPN and CDR2 SVGIG (reference sequence). The chain's CDR3 is CAWSVLGGVQPQHF. The CDR3 bases are TGTGCCTGGAGTGTATTGGGGGGCGTCCAGCCCCAGCATTTT.

The CDR3 region has the DNA TGTGCCAGCAGAGGACTGGTGGCCCAGTACTTC. Protein: CASRGLVAQYF. This rearrangement joins TRBV2 to TRBJ2-5, with TRBD2 as a possible D gene (5 bases). Germline V lookup: CDR1 SNHLY, CDR2 FYNNEI. The V and J ends lost 6 bases and 9 bases respectively, with 11 bases between them. This CDR3 region has 11 residues.

The rearrangement links TRBV27 to TRBJ2-1; 9 bases line up with TRBD1. The junction had 5 bases not matched to a gene; V was cut back by 6 bases and J by 2 bases. CDR1 and CDR2 (germline): MNHEY, SMNVEV (reference sequence). The CDR3 length is 15 residues. The CDR3 bases are TGTGCCAGCAGGCCCCGGGACAGGGCCTACAATGAGCAGTTCTTC. It codes for CASRPRDRAYNEQFF.

V is TRBV10-3 and J is TRBJ2-5; D might be TRBD2 (6 bases). The CDR3 runs to 12 residues. Deletions cut 4 bases from V and 5 bases from J, with 8 bases between. Germline loops: CDR1 ENHRY, CDR2 SYGVKD. The CDR3 DNA reads TGTGCCATCAGTGGGACTAAGGAGACCCAGTACTTC. It codes for CAISGTKETQYF.

The chain has TRBV19 and TRBJ1-1; 7 positions match TRBD1. The CDR3 has 14 residues. The ends lost 6 bases at V and 0 bases at J; junction bases unmatched: 4. Per germline, CDR1 LNHDA and CDR2 SQIVND (reference sequence). The CDR3 nucleotides are TGTGCCAGTAGGAGACAGGGATTGAACACTGAAGCTTTCTTT. Amino acids: CASRRQGLNTEAFF. Full variable domain (rest looked up from reference TRBV19 and TRBJ1-1): DGGITQSPKYLFRKEGQNVTLSCEQNLNHDAMYWYRQDPGQGLRLIYYSQIVNDFQKGDIAEGYSVSREKKESFPLTVTSAQKNPTAFYLCASRRQGLNTEAFFGQGTRLTVV.

The chain recombines TRBV11-3 with TRBJ2-3; D call uncertain. V lost 2 bases and J lost 1, with 7 bases in between. Looked up from germline, CDR1 is SGHNT and CDR2 is YENEEA. This CDR3 has 14 amino acids. The CDR3 reads CASSLSPGTDTQYF. As DNA, the CDR3 is TGTGCCAGCAGCTTATCACCCGGCACAGATACGCAGTATTTT.

The J gene is TRBJ2-7, the V gene TRBV5-1; 7 bases match TRBD1. This CDR3 is 14 amino acids long. Unmatched junction bases numbered 3, after V lost 3 bases and J lost 0 bases. CDR1 is SGHRS, CDR2 YFSETQ, per germline. The CDR3 region is CASSWGQSSYEQYF. CDR3 coding DNA: TGCGCCAGCAGCTGGGGACAGAGCTCCTACGAGCAGTACTTC.

The V and J genes are TRBV7-9 and TRBJ1-1; weak D call: TRBD1 (5 bases). V lost 5 bases and J 1 base, leaving 23 bases between the germline ends. The CDR3 length is 18 residues. Germline V gene lookup returns CDR1 SEHNR and CDR2 FQNEAQ (reference sequence). The CDR3 DNA sequence: TGTGCCAGCAGCCGGGCGCCCGGGACTCACACGGCGAACACTGAAGCTTTCTTT. Its translation is CASSRAPGTHTANTEAFF.

The chain uses TRBV29-1 and TRBJ2-3; 9 nucleotides agree with TRBD1. V shed 7 bases and J 1 base; nucleotides not matched to a gene: 6. The CDR3 loop spans 14 amino acids. From germline, CDR1 is SQVTM and CDR2 ANQGSEA. The CDR3 region is CSGSGQGGTDTQYF. For the CDR3, the DNA is TGCAGCGGGTCGGGACAGGGAGGCACAGATACGCAGTATTTT.

V gene TRBV29-1 combines with J gene TRBJ1-2, with TRBD1 identical over 7 bases. The CDR3 has 12 residues. V dropped 3 bases and J dropped 7; count of bases not matched to a gene: 5. Per germline, CDR1 SQVTM and CDR2 ANQGSEA. CDR3 sequence (DNA): TGCAGCGTTGACGAGGGGGCGGGTGGCTACACCTTC. The encoded protein is CSVDEGAGGYTF.

The rearrangement uses TRBV27 and TRBJ1-6; D not certain. The CDR3 totals 14 residues. The V and J ends lost 2 bases and 6 bases respectively, with 8 bases between them. Germline loops: CDR1 MNHEY, CDR2 SMNVEV (reference sequence). The CDR3 here is CASSLRQTNSPLHF. The CDR3 nucleotides are TGTGCCAGCAGTTTAAGGCAGACTAATTCACCCCTCCACTTT.

The chain's CDR3 is CASSLVSGGRGNTIYF. The CDR3 coding sequence is TGTGCCAGCAGCTTAGTGTCCGGGGGGCGAGGAAACACCATATATTTT. The J gene is TRBJ1-3, the V gene TRBV7-8; a weak D match, TRBD1 (6 bases). Germline V gives CDR1 SGHVS, CDR2 FQNEAQ. Trimming removed 1 base from V and 4 bases from J, with 14 bases in between. The CDR3 totals 16 residues.

This clone has only a few counts. The V gene is TRBV29-1, the J gene TRBJ2-5, with D possibly being TRBD2 (7 bases). This CDR3 region has 12 residues. Germline CDR1 is SQVTM and CDR2 is ANQGSEA. V was pared by 5 bases and J by 4 bases, with 11 bases between. The DNA of the CDR3 is TGCAGCGTTCTGCGGGGGCCAGAGACCCAGTACTTC. This translates into CSVLRGPETQYF.

The V gene is TRBV5-1, the J gene TRBJ2-6; D ambiguous. The CDR3 length is 16 residues. Per the germline V gene, CDR1 is SGHRS and CDR2 is YFSETQ. The ends were cut back, 2 bases at V and 1 base at J, with 10 bases in the middle. Here the CDR3 DNA reads TGCGCCAGCAGCTTAGACCCAGGTTCTGGGGCCAACGTCCTGACTTTC. Its translation: CASSLDPGSGANVLTF.

This clone was counted once. V usage is TRBV29-1 and J usage is TRBJ1-3, with 7 bases fitting TRBD1. Unmatched junction bases numbered 10, after V lost 7 bases and J lost 4 bases. Germline CDR1 reads SQVTM; CDR2 reads ANQGSEA. This CDR3 has 14 amino acids. CDR3 nucleotides: TGCAGCGCGATCGATACAGGGGCCGGAAACACCATATATTTT. Protein: CSAIDTGAGNTIYF.

The chain links TRBV18 to TRBJ2-1, with D possibly being TRBD1 (5 bases). Per the germline V gene, CDR1 is KGHSH and CDR2 is LQKENI. The CDR3 totals 13 residues. V was shortened by 4 bases and J by 4 bases, with 8 bases between the two germline ends. The CDR3 nucleotides are TGTGCCAGCTCACTTCAGGGATACAATGAGCAGTTCTTC. This translates into CASSLQGYNEQFF.

The V and J genes are TRBV30 and TRBJ1-1; D unresolved. The ends were cut back, 2 bases at V and 10 bases at J, with 11 bases in the middle. The CDR3 sequence is 11 residues long. Germline V lookup: CDR1 GTSNPN, CDR2 SVGIG (reference sequence). The CDR3 DNA reads TGTGCCTGGAGTAGGGCAGGCCTAGCTTTCTTT. Its translation: CAWSRAGLAFF.

The chain recombines TRBV29-1 with TRBJ1-2; 7 bases fit TRBD1. The CDR3 is 13 residues long. Germline V gives CDR1 SQVTM, CDR2 ANQGSEA. The V segment lost 2 bases and the J segment 2 bases; nucleotides outside the gene matches: 2. The CDR3 region is CSVEPRGNYGYTF. CDR3 coding DNA: TGCAGCGTTGAACCCAGGGGGAACTATGGCTACACCTTC.

V gene TRBV4-3 combines with J gene TRBJ2-3, with 11 bases that match TRBD2. The CDR3 is made up of 20 amino acids. J gave up 4 bases and V 4 bases, and 19 bases lay outside the gene matches. CDR1 and CDR2 (germline): LGHNA, YSLEER. The DNA for the CDR3 is TGCGCCAGCAGCCGCCTGACTAGCGGGATTACTCTTGCGGGCGCAGATACGCAGTATTTT. Translated: CASSRLTSGITLAGADTQYF.